This TCR beta chain originates from a study of blood T cell repertoires in COVID-19. Study context: Some COVID-19 samples were acute and others convalescent; all came from the United States, Italy and Spain.

This clone showed up just once. Assay used: immunoSEQ multiplex PCR; TCRdb lists only in-frame clones, some missing. The sample lists roughly 74,000 clones, 70% to 90% seen once, with 36% in the top ten. Sequencing input: peripheral blood. The sequence derives from a man in his 70s with acute or convalescent COVID-19.

The CDR3, as DNA: TGTGCCAGCACCCCCGTACTCACAGATACGCAGTATTTT. This codes for CASTPVLTDTQYF. The rearrangement joins TRBV12-3 or TRBV12-4 to TRBJ2-3; D is undetermined. This CDR3 is 13 amino acids long. V lost 7 bases and J 2 bases, leaving 10 bases between the germline ends.